This passage covers 31 T cell receptor beta chains from one sample sequenced in a study of response to subunit inactivated influenza vaccine. TCRdb re-analysed the RT-PCR reads in MiXCR, keeping a single row per CDR3 protein. Of hundreds of thousands of distinct CDR3 sequences detected, 15% to 18% appear once; the ten largest clones hold 11%. The sample here was PBMCs from blood, taken about 13 days after vaccination. Receptors originate from a man aged 50-60 years who received an inactivated influenza vaccine.

This rearrangement joins TRBV15 to TRBJ2-3, with a possible D match to TRBD2 (5 bases). CDR3 size: 12 residues. Per the germline V gene, CDR1 is LNHNV and CDR2 is YYDKDF (reference sequence). V lost 8 bases and J lost 6, with 12 bases in between. CDR3 in amino acids: CATGIRGDTQYF. CDR3 sequence (DNA): TGTGCCACCGGGATTAGAGGGGATACGCAGTATTTT.

This clonotype turned up a few times. The chain combines TRBV27 with TRBJ2-3; 11 bases map to TRBD2. Germline V gene sequence: CDR1 MNHEY, CDR2 SMNVEV (reference sequence). CDR3 length: 13 amino acids. V trimming: 6 bases; J trimming: 6 bases; junction bases outside the gene matches: 2. CDR3 DNA sequence: TGTGCCAGCAGCCGACTAGCGGGGGATACGCAGTATTTT. Protein: CASSRLAGDTQYF.

This clonotype was detected many times. The chain is built from TRBV7-9 and TRBJ2-3; D might be TRBD2 (7 bases). The CDR3 length is 15 residues. CDR1 is SEHNR and CDR2 is FQNEAQ in the germline V gene (reference sequence). Deletions cut 3 bases from V and 5 bases from J, with 15 bases between. CDR3 loop: CASSLRAGTRDTQYF. In nucleotides, the CDR3 is TGTGCCAGCAGCTTGAGAGCGGGGACACGAGATACGCAGTATTTT.

The J gene is TRBJ2-3, the V gene TRBV7-3; TRBD1 aligns across 7 bases. The V gene's germline CDR1 is SGHTA and CDR2 FQGTGA. Trimming took 8 bases from V and 3 from J; bases not matched to a gene: 8. The CDR3 is made up of 14 amino acids. CDR3 nucleotide sequence: TGTGCCAGCGCCAACAGGGGTGGAACAGATACGCAGTATTTT. Translation: CASANRGGTDTQYF. The full variable domain, in which reference TRBV7-3 and TRBJ2-3 provide the parts outside the CDR3, is GAGVSQTPSNKVTEKGKYVELRCDPISGHTALYWYRQSLGQGPEFLIYFQGTGAADDSGLPNDRFFAVRPEGSVSTLKIQRTERGDSAVYLCASANRGGTDTQYFGPGTRLTVL.

This clonotype was recorded at least ten times. The V gene is TRBV29-1, the J gene TRBJ2-3; no clear D. The CDR3 totals 12 residues. The germline gives CDR1 SQVTM, CDR2 ANQGSEA. Trimming removed 4 bases at V and 1 base at J, with 6 bases between. The CDR3 is CSVGRGTDTQYF. The CDR3 DNA reads as TGCAGCGTTGGACGGGGCACAGATACGCAGTATTTT.

The sample holds a few counts of this clonotype. The chain's CDR3 is CASSSDRRELFF. CDR3 bases: TGTGCCAGCAGTTCTGACAGGAGGGAGCTGTTTTTT. The rearrangement links TRBV12-3 or TRBV12-4 to TRBJ2-2; TRBD1 is a possible D gene (6 bases). Trimming left V 4 bases short and J 9 bases short, with 9 bases between. The CDR3 spans 12 residues.

This clonotype showed up many times. This sequence joins TRBV28 and TRBJ2-7; D is unresolved. V gave up 6 bases and J gave up 7 bases, with 13 bases separating them. The CDR3 totals 12 residues. Germline CDR1 and CDR2: MDHEN and SYDVKM. CDR3 region: CASSSERPEQYF. DNA for the CDR3: TGTGCCAGCAGCTCGGAACGGCCGGAGCAGTACTTC. Full variable domain (rest looked up from reference TRBV28 and TRBJ2-7): DVKVTQSSRYLVKRTGEKVFLECVQDMDHENMFWYRQDPGLGLRLIYFSYDVKMKEKGDIPEGYSVSREKKERFSLILESASTNQTSMYLCASSSERPEQYFGPGTRLTVT.

This clonotype was seen more than once but under ten times. The chain uses TRBV5-1 and TRBJ2-1; D may match TRBD1 or TRBD2 (6 bases each). Trimming pared 4 bases from V and 8 bases from J, leaving 19 bases between. Germline V lookup: CDR1 SGHRS, CDR2 YFSETQ. CDR3 length equals 15 residues. The CDR3 DNA sequence: TGCGCCAGCAGCCCCGGGGGCAACCGGTTCCATGAGCAGTTCTTC. Encoded protein: CASSPGGNRFHEQFF. The variable domain in full, with the rest retrieved from reference TRBV5-1 and TRBJ2-1, is KAGVTQTPRYLIKTRGQQVTLSCSPISGHRSVSWYQQTPGQGLQFLFEYFSETQRNKGNFPGRFSGRQFSNSRSEMNVSTLELGDSALYLCASSPGGNRFHEQFFGPGTRLTVL.

The chain links TRBV30 to TRBJ2-5; D is unclear. In germline, CDR1 is GTSNPN, CDR2 SVGIG (reference sequence). The CDR3 has 14 amino acids. V lost 3 bases to trimming and J lost 2 bases, with 13 bases between them. In DNA form, the CDR3 reads TGTGCCTGGAGAGCAAGGGCTAATCAAGAGACCCAGTACTTC. The encoded protein is CAWRARANQETQYF.

This clonotype was counted a few times. CDR3 bases: TGTGCCAGCAGTTTAGTGGCAGGGACTAACTATGGCTACACCTTC. Translated, it gives CASSLVAGTNYGYTF. The rearrangement links TRBV12-3 or TRBV12-4 to TRBJ1-2, with TRBD1 as a possible D gene (5 bases). The V end lost 1 base, the J end lost 0 bases, and 9 bases lay between the germline ends. The CDR3 totals 15 residues.

This clonotype came up many times. This chain joins TRBV4-3 and TRBJ2-2; D remains unclear. This CDR3 is 16 amino acids long. V lost 4 bases to trimming and J lost 3 bases, with 15 bases between them. Germline V gene data show CDR1 as LGHNA and CDR2 as YSLEER. The CDR3 DNA is TGCGCCAGCAGCCTTGAGTTAGGGTCGGACACCGGGGAGCTGTTTTTT. Protein sequence: CASSLELGSDTGELFF.

The chain carries TRBV7-3 and TRBJ2-7; D is uncertain. Trimming left V 0 bases short and J 5 bases short, with 11 bases between. CDR1 is SGHTA, CDR2 FQGTGA, per germline. The CDR3 consists of 14 residues. The CDR3 loop reads CASSLTPAPNEQYF. DNA of the CDR3: TGTGCCAGCAGCTTAACCCCGGCCCCGAACGAGCAGTACTTC.

This clonotype was seen a few times. The J gene is TRBJ2-1, the V gene TRBV10-3; a possible D gene is TRBD1 (5 bases). The germline V and J ends were trimmed by 2 bases and 6 bases, with 14 bases remaining between them. This CDR3 has 15 amino acids. Germline V gene data show CDR1 as ENHRY and CDR2 as SYGVKD. CDR3 sequence: CAISEAPGQPNEQFF. In nucleotides, the CDR3 is TGTGCCATCAGTGAGGCCCCAGGGCAACCCAATGAGCAGTTCTTC.

The gene calls are TRBV15 and TRBJ2-7, with D maybe TRBD2 (7 bases). Germline CDR1 LNHNV, CDR2 YYDKDF (reference sequence). CDR3 size: 15 residues. V shed 5 bases and J shed 2 bases, with 16 bases lying between them. CDR3 DNA: TGTGCCACCAGCCTAACTCCGGGGGGCACCTACGAGCAGTACTTC. Amino acid sequence: CATSLTPGGTYEQYF.

This clonotype was found a few times. The genes are TRBV12-3 or TRBV12-4 and TRBJ2-7; the D gene is possibly TRBD1 (5 bases). This CDR3 spans 16 amino acids. V lost 2 bases to trimming and J lost 1 base, with 15 bases between them. The CDR3 spells CASSLTPGLGSYEQYF. The CDR3 bases are TGTGCCAGCAGTTTAACCCCAGGGCTGGGGTCCTACGAGCAGTACTTC.

The chain links TRBV11-1 to TRBJ1-3; TRBD1 matches at 7 bases. The germline gives CDR1 SGHAT, CDR2 FQDESV (reference sequence). The trim removed 5 bases at V and 0 bases at J, leaving 19 bases unmatched. The CDR3 is 20 residues long. The CDR3 here is CASSPTSRGATGNSGNTIYF. The CDR3 DNA reads as TGTGCCAGCAGCCCAACATCCCGGGGGGCGACAGGGAACTCTGGAAACACCATATATTTT.

The V gene is TRBV6-4, the J gene TRBJ2-1, with D perhaps matching TRBD1 or TRBD2 (5 bases each). The CDR3 spans 17 residues. CDR1 is MRHNA, CDR2 SNTAGT, per germline. Trimming took off 10 bases at V and 7 bases at J, with 29 bases between the two ends. The CDR3 protein is CAICSPPPGTVMNEQFF. The CDR3 bases are TGTGCCATCTGCAGTCCCCCCCCTGGGACGGTTATGAATGAGCAGTTCTTC.

Many counts were recorded for this clonotype. The chain links TRBV7-2 to TRBJ1-2, with D unresolved. The germline V gene encodes CDR1 SGHTA and CDR2 FQGNSA. The CDR3 sequence is 12 residues long. Trimming cost V 1 base and J 4 bases, with 4 bases left between them. The DNA of the CDR3 is TGTGCCAGCAGCTTAGAGAGCTATGGCTACACCTTC. It yields the protein CASSLESYGYTF.

The rearrangement joins TRBV5-1 to TRBJ2-1, with 7 bases identical to TRBD1. The V segment lost 4 bases and the J segment 8 bases; nucleotides outside the gene matches: 9. CDR1 and CDR2 (germline): SGHRS, YFSETQ. The CDR3 contains 14 residues. The CDR3 reads CASSMGQSTDEQFF. CDR3 in DNA: TGCGCCAGCAGCATGGGACAGTCTACCGATGAGCAGTTCTTC.

This clonotype was counted at least ten times. The rearrangement joins TRBV5-1 to TRBJ1-4; D not resolved. Germline CDR1 reads SGHRS; CDR2 reads YFSETQ. V gave up 0 bases and J gave up 8 bases, with 17 bases separating them. The CDR3 extends over 16 amino acids. The CDR3 here is CASSLGSGGGQEKLFF. The CDR3 coding sequence is TGCGCCAGCAGCTTGGGAAGCGGAGGAGGGCAGGAAAAACTGTTTTTT. Full variable domain (outside the CDR3, taken from reference TRBV5-1 and TRBJ1-4): KAGVTQTPRYLIKTRGQQVTLSCSPISGHRSVSWYQQTPGQGLQFLFEYFSETQRNKGNFPGRFSGRQFSNSRSEMNVSTLELGDSALYLCASSLGSGGGQEKLFFGSGTQLSVL.

The table lists this clonotype with a few counts. The CDR3 nucleotides read TGTGCCAGCAGTTTTCGACTAGCGGGAGAGGGTAGCACAGATACGCAGTATTTT. Its translation: CASSFRLAGEGSTDTQYF. The V gene is TRBV28, the J gene TRBJ2-3, with 12 bases aligning to TRBD2. Losses at the gene ends were 3 bases for V and 0 bases for J; bases not matched to a gene: 7. The germline V gene has CDR1 MDHEN and CDR2 SYDVKM. The CDR3 loop spans 18 amino acids.

In this sample, this clonotype turned up a few times. The chain joins TRBV11-2 to TRBJ2-5, with TRBD2 identical over 7 bases. The CDR3 loop spans 14 amino acids. Germline V gene sequence: CDR1 SGHAT, CDR2 FQNNGV. Losses at the gene ends were 1 base for V and 5 bases for J; bases not matched to a gene: 4. The CDR3 bases are TGTGCCAGCAGCTTAGTGGTTAGCGGGGAGACCCAGTACTTC. Translating gives CASSLVVSGETQYF.

This clonotype was found many times. The chain is built from TRBV5-1 and TRBJ2-6; 8 nucleotides agree with TRBD1. The J segment lost 4 bases and the V segment lost 4 bases, leaving 4 bases of the junction unmatched. CDR3 length: 15 residues. Germline lookup yields CDR1 SGHRS and CDR2 YFSETQ. The CDR3 DNA is TGCGCCAGCAGCGGGACAGGTACCGGGGCCAACGTCCTGACTTTC. Its protein is CASSGTGTGANVLTF. Full variable domain (missing parts from reference TRBV5-1 and TRBJ2-6): KAGVTQTPRYLIKTRGQQVTLSCSPISGHRSVSWYQQTPGQGLQFLFEYFSETQRNKGNFPGRFSGRQFSNSRSEMNVSTLELGDSALYLCASSGTGTGANVLTFGAGSRLTVL.

In its sample, this clonotype was seen a few times. This rearrangement joins TRBV5-1 to TRBJ1-1; the D is unclear. V lost 0 bases, J lost 7 bases, and 16 bases lay in between. Germline assignment: CDR1 SGHRS and CDR2 YFSETQ. This CDR3 has 15 residues. CDR3 in DNA: TGCGCCAGCAGCTTGGGGGGTCGGGCTACAGATGAAGCTTTCTTT. It translates to CASSLGGRATDEAFF.

The J gene is TRBJ2-7, the V gene TRBV28, with 9 bases lining up with TRBD1. The CDR3 runs 16 residues. The germline gives CDR1 MDHEN, CDR2 SYDVKM. V shed 6 bases, J shed 1 base, and the junction held 10 bases outside the gene matches. CDR3 region: CASSLIGTGMSYEQYF. CDR3 nucleotides: TGTGCCAGCAGCCTAATCGGGACAGGGATGTCCTACGAGCAGTACTTC.

This chain joins TRBV6-4 and TRBJ2-5; 7 bases agree with TRBD2. J gave up 6 bases and V 2 bases, and 6 bases lay outside the gene matches. Germline V gene lookup returns CDR1 MRHNA and CDR2 SNTAGT. CDR3 length: 14 amino acids. CDR3 bases: TGTGCCAGCAGTGACGAGCGGGACTCAAAGACCCAGTACTTC. This encodes CASSDERDSKTQYF.

This clonotype came up many times. This sequence joins TRBV6-2 or TRBV6-3 and TRBJ2-3; a possible D gene is TRBD2 (5 bases). The V end lost 0 bases, the J end lost 6 bases, and 7 bases lay between the germline ends. The CDR3 is 13 amino acids. Germline V CDR1 and CDR2: MNHEY, SVGEGT. CDR3 protein: CASSYSGVDTQYF. DNA for the CDR3: TGTGCCAGCAGTTACTCGGGAGTGGATACGCAGTATTTT.

The CDR3 region is CASSTRTGAGTEAFF. CDR3 nucleotides: TGTGCCAGCAGCACCCGGACAGGGGCCGGCACTGAAGCTTTCTTT. V is TRBV7-6 and J is TRBJ1-1, with 9 nucleotides matching TRBD1. The CDR3 runs 15 residues. Trimming at V came to 5 bases and at J to 4 bases, leaving 8 bases not matched to a gene. CDR1 is SGHVS and CDR2 is FNYEAQ in the germline V gene.

V and J are TRBV20-1 and TRBJ2-1; D might be TRBD2 (6 bases). V lost 6 bases to trimming and J lost 6 bases, with 21 bases between them. CDR1 DFQATT and CDR2 SNEGSKA come from the germline V gene (reference sequence). This CDR3 has 15 residues. The CDR3, as DNA: TGCAGTGCCCCCGGAGGAGGGAGAGGAAGCAATGAGCAGTTCTTC. As protein: CSAPGGGRGSNEQFF.

This chain connects TRBV27 to TRBJ2-3; 8 bases are a match to TRBD2. Germline CDR1 MNHEY, CDR2 SMNVEV (reference sequence). CDR3 length: 19 amino acids. V trimming: 6 bases; J trimming: 2 bases; junction bases outside the gene matches: 19. DNA for the CDR3: TGTGCCAGCAGCGACTACCAGGGACTAGAGGGAGGCTCCACAGATACGCAGTATTTT. The encoded protein is CASSDYQGLEGGSTDTQYF.

The chain combines TRBV29-1 with TRBJ2-1, with a possible D match to TRBD1 (6 bases). The CDR3 runs 12 residues. The V gene's germline CDR1 is SQVTM and CDR2 ANQGSEA. The V and J ends lost 6 bases and 3 bases respectively, with 9 bases between them. Written as DNA, the CDR3 is TGCAGCGTATGGGACATCTACAATGAGCAGTTCTTC. This codes for CSVWDIYNEQFF.